This entry describes one T cell receptor (beta chain). Its antigen is not identified. These data come from a study of T cell responses to AZD1222 COVID-19 vaccine. Sequencing was performed with immunoSEQ multiplex PCR; in TCRdb, only in-frame clones are kept and a portion is missing. The repertoire holds about 97,000 clones, around nine tenths seen once, with over 2.5% in the top ten. Overall study findings and caveats: Baseline serology detected seropositivity in only a handful of AZD1222 recipients. With two AZD1222 doses given, Spike-specific TCR breadth and depth both rose. In the spike-specific TCR repertoire, nearly half reportedly target unmutated variant regions. The donor cohort was predominantly white British with a female majority, and clonal diversity may have been underestimated.

Germline V gene sequence: CDR1 LGHNA, CDR2 YSLEER. This CDR3 spans 14 amino acids. V lost 0 bases and J 0 bases, leaving 5 bases between the germline ends. The clonotype originates from an adult in good health. The sequenced sample was peripheral blood, obtained on day 0 of AZD1222 vaccination. This rearrangement joins TRBV4-3 to TRBJ1-1; the D is unclear. Written as DNA, the CDR3 is TGCGCCAGCAGCCAAGATACGATGAACACTGAAGCTTTCTTT. Translation: CASSQDTMNTEAFF.